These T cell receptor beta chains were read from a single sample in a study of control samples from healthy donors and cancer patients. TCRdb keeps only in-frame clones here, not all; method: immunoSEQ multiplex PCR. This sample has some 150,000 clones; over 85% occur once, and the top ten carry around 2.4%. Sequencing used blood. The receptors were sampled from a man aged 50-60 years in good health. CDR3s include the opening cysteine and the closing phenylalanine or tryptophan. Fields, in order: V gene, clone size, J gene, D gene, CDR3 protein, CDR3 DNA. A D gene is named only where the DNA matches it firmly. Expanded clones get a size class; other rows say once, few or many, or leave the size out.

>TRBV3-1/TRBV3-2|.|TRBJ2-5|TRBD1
CASSQAGTGQETQYF
TGTGCCAGCAGCCAAGCCGGGACAGGGCAAGAGACCCAGTACTTC
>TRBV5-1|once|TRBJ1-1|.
CASSFSGTEAFF
TGCGCCAGCAGCTTTTCCGGCACTGAAGCTTTCTTT
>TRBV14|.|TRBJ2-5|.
CASSPLLGQNAKETQYF
TGTGCCAGCAGCCCTCTTCTAGGACAGAATGCAAAAGAGACCCAGTACTTC
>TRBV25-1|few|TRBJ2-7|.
CASSEKGILYEQYF
TGTGCCAGCAGTGAAAAGGGGATCCTATACGAGCAGTACTTC
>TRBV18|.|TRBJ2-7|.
CASSPTSYEQYF
TGTGCCAGCTCACCAACAAGCTACGAGCAGTACTTC
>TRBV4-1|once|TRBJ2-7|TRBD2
CASSQTVTSGIFYEQYF
TGCGCCAGCAGCCAGACGGTGACTAGCGGGATCTTCTACGAGCAGTACTTC
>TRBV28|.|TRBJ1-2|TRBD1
CASRAPDRGPGYTF
TGTGCCAGCAGAGCCCCAGACAGGGGGCCTGGCTACACCTTC
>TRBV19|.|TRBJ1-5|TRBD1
CASRRTGRRKQPQHF
TGTGCCAGCCGTCGGACAGGGAGGCGGAAACAGCCCCAGCATTTT
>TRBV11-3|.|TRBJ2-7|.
CASSPSGDQRYEQYF
TGTGCCAGCAGCCCCTCCGGCGATCAGCGATACGAGCAGTACTTC
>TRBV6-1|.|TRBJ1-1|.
CASSEGRRYTEAFF
TGTGCCAGCAGTGAAGGCAGGCGGTACACTGAAGCTTTCTTT
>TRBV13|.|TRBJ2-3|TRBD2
CASSLVGLAGDTDTQYF
TGTGCCAGCAGCTTAGTAGGACTAGCGGGAGACACAGATACGCAGTATTTT
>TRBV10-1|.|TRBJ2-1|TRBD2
CASSTLGLAGVSEQFF
TGCGCCAGCAGTACACTGGGACTAGCGGGAGTTAGTGAGCAGTTCTTC
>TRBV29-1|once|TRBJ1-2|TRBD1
CSLWGTDSNGYTF
TGCAGCCTTTGGGGGACAGACTCTAACGGCTACACCTTC
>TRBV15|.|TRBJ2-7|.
CATSRDMRSHEQYF
TGTGCCACCAGCAGAGATATGAGATCCCACGAGCAGTACTTC
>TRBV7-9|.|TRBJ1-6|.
CASTSSSGYNSPLHF
TGTGCCAGCACCTCTTCGAGCGGGTACAATTCACCCCTCCACTTT
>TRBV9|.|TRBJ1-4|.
CASSFGSGEKLFF
TGTGCCAGCAGCTTCGGGTCCGGGGAAAAACTGTTTTTT
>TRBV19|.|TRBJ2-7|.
CASSPDGSYEQYF
TGTGCCAGTAGTCCAGACGGGAGTTACGAGCAGTACTTC
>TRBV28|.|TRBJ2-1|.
CASSFAGPYNEQFF
TGTGCCAGCAGTTTCGCAGGGCCCTACAATGAGCAGTTCTTC
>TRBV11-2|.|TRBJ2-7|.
CASSLGGRSYEQYF
TGTGCCAGCAGCTTAGGAGGGAGGTCCTACGAGCAGTACTTC
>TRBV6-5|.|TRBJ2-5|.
CASSYRGLETQYF
TGTGCCAGCAGTTACCGGGGGCTGGAGACCCAGTACTTC
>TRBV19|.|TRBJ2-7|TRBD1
CASSIQGVIYEQYF
TGTGCCAGTAGTATCCAGGGGGTTATCTACGAGCAGTACTTC
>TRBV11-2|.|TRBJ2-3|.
CASSRAVASGDTQYF
TGTGCCAGCAGCCGAGCGGTAGCCTCTGGAGATACGCAGTATTTT
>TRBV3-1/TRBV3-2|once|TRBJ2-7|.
CASSQDQIEQYF
TGTGCCAGCAGCCAAGATCAAATCGAGCAGTACTTC
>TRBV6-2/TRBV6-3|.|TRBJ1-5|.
CASSFSSSNQPQHF
TGTGCCAGCAGTTTCAGCAGTAGCAATCAGCCCCAGCATTTT